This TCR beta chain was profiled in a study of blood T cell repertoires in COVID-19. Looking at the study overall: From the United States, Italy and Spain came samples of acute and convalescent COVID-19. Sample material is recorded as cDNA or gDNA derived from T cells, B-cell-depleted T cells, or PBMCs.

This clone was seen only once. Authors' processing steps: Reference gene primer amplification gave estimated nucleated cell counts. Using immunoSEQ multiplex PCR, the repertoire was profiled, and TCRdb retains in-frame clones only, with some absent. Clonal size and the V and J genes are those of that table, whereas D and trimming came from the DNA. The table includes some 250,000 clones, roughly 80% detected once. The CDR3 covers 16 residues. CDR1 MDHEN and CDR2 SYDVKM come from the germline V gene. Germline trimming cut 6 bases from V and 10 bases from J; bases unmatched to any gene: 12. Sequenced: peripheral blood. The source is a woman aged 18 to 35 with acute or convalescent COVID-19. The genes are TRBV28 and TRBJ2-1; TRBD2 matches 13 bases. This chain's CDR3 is CASRYRRTSGSWEQFF. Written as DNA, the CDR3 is TGTGCCAGCAGATACAGGAGGACTAGCGGGAGTTGGGAGCAGTTCTTC.